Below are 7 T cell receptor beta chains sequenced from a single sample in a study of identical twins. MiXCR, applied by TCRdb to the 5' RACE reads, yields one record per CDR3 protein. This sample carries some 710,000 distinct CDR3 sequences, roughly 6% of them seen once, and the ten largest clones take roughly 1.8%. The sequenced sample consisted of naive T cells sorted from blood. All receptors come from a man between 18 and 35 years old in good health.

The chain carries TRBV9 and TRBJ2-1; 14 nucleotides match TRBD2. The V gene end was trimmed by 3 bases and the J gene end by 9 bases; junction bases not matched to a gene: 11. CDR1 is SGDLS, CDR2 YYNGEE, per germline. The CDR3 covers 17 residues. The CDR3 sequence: CASSAGGLAGGQVEQFF. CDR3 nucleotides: TGTGCCAGCAGCGCCGGTGGACTAGCGGGAGGTCAGGTTGAGCAGTTCTTC.

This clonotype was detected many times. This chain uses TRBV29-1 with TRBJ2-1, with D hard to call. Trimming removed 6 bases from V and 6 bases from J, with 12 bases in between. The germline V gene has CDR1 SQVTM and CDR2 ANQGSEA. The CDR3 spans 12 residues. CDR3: CSVTQASNEQFF. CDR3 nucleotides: TGCAGCGTAACCCAAGCTAGCAATGAGCAGTTCTTC.

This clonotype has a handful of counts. Here the CDR3 DNA reads TGTGCCAGCAGTTACGTCCCAGGGGAAAAACTGTTTTTT. Amino acids: CASSYVPGEKLFF. This chain uses TRBV6-5 with TRBJ1-4; D is possibly TRBD1 (5 bases). Germline values: CDR1 MNHEY, CDR2 SVGAGI. This CDR3 is 13 amino acids long. The V gene lost 2 bases and the J gene lost 8 bases, with 9 bases spanning the gap.

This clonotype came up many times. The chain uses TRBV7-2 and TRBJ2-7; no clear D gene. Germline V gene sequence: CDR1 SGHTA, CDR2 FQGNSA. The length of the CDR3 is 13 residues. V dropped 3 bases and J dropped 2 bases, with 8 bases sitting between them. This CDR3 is CASSFPTTYEQYF. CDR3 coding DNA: TGTGCCAGCAGCTTTCCCACGACCTACGAGCAGTACTTC.

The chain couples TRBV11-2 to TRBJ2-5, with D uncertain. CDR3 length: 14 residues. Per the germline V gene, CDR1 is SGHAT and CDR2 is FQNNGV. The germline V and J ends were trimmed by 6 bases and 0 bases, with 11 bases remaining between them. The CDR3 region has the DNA TGTGCCAGCAGAGAAACACGGTACCAAGAGACCCAGTACTTC. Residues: CASRETRYQETQYF.

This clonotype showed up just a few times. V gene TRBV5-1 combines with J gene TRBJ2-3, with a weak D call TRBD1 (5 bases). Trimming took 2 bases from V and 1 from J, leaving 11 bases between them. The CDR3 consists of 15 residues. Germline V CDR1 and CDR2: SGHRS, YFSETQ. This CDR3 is CASSFFSTGTDTQYF. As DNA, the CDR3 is TGCGCCAGCAGCTTCTTCTCGACAGGCACAGATACGCAGTATTTT. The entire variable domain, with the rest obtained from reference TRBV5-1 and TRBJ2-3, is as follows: KAGVTQTPRYLIKTRGQQVTLSCSPISGHRSVSWYQQTPGQGLQFLFEYFSETQRNKGNFPGRFSGRQFSNSRSEMNVSTLELGDSALYLCASSFFSTGTDTQYFGPGTRLTVL.

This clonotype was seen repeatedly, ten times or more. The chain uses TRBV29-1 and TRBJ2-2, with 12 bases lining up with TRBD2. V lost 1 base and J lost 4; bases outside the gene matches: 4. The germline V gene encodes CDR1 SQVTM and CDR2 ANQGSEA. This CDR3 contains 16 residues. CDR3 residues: CSVEVLAGGRTGELFF. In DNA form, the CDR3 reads TGCAGCGTTGAAGTTCTAGCGGGAGGGCGCACCGGGGAGCTGTTTTTT.